This T cell receptor beta chain appears in the sequencing data of a study of blood T cell repertoires in COVID-19. Across the whole study: The United States, Italy and Spain provided the acute and convalescent COVID-19 samples.

Per the original methods: Reference gene primer amplification yielded estimated nucleated cell counts. Assay used: immunoSEQ multiplex PCR; TCRdb lists only in-frame clones, some missing. V and J calls and clone size are those listed in that table; D and trimming were worked out from the DNA. The data contain about 110,000 clones, about three quarters of them seen just once; the ten biggest clones take up 4% to 5.5%. Sequenced material: peripheral blood. This clonotype originated in a man between 65 and 85 years old with acute or convalescent COVID-19.

The CDR3 is CASSPGGTGGSTYEQYF. The CDR3 DNA is TGCGCCAGCAGCCCCGGCGGGACGGGGGGATCTACCTACGAGCAGTACTTC. The rearrangement uses TRBV5-1 and TRBJ2-7; 7 bases map to TRBD2. In germline, CDR1 is SGHRS, CDR2 YFSETQ. The CDR3 spans 17 residues. V shed 4 bases and J 2 bases; nucleotides not matched to a gene: 15.